These 29 T cell receptor beta chains came from one sample sequenced in a study of identical twins. TCRdb passed the 5' RACE reads through MiXCR, listing each CDR3 protein once. Altogether more than 1.5 million distinct CDR3 sequences are present, more than 30% being singletons, with the ten largest covering about 0.25%. The sample taken for sequencing was cord blood. These receptors were obtained from a newborn girl in good health.

The chain joins TRBV4-1 to TRBJ2-3; the match to TRBD2 covers 13 bases. The V gene end was trimmed by 0 bases and the J gene end by 0 bases; junction bases not matched to a gene: 9. Germline CDR1 MGHRA, CDR2 YSYEKL. The CDR3 sequence is 20 residues long. DNA for the CDR3: TGCGCCAGCAGCCAAGACAGGGGACTAGCGGGGAGTTCTAGCACAGATACGCAGTATTTT. Translating gives CASSQDRGLAGSSSTDTQYF.

Turning to this clonotype: A read error may be the cause here, since a much bigger clone is one base away. The rearrangement uses TRBV6-5 and TRBJ2-1; a weak D match, TRBD2 (5 bases). The CDR3 length is 15 residues. Germline CDR1 and CDR2: MNHEY and SVGAGI. V lost 4 bases and J 6 bases, leaving 16 bases between the germline ends. CDR3 bases: TGTGCCAGCAGTTCCCACCTACTAGAGGTCAATGAGCAGTTCTTC. This translates into CASSSHLLEVNEQFF.

V gene TRBV13 combines with J gene TRBJ2-4; 10 bases align to TRBD2. The DNA end is more similar to TRBJ2-5, so the J call may be wrong. CDR1 is PRHDT, CDR2 FYEKMQ, per germline (reference sequence). This CDR3 is 16 amino acids long. CDR3 in amino acids: CASSLASGGRGETQYF. The CDR3 bases are TGTGCCAGCAGCTTGGCTAGCGGGGGCCGGGGGGAGACCCAGTACTTC.

The table lists this clonotype with a few counts. The chain links TRBV14 to TRBJ2-7; D remains unclear. The CDR3 contains 13 residues. The V and J ends lost 4 bases and 3 bases respectively, with 10 bases between them. Germline V lookup: CDR1 SGHDN, CDR2 FVKESK. CDR3 sequence (DNA): TGTGCCAGCAGCCCAACCCTAGACTACGAGCAGTACTTC. Its translation: CASSPTLDYEQYF.

The J gene is TRBJ1-1, the V gene TRBV7-9; D may be TRBD1 (5 bases). The CDR3 is 15 amino acids. Germline V gene data show CDR1 as SEHNR and CDR2 as FQNEAQ (reference sequence). Trimming stripped 10 bases from V and 3 bases from J, with 21 bases between. CDR3: CAISGGFKGHTEAFF. The CDR3, as DNA: TGTGCCATCTCGGGCGGATTTAAGGGGCACACTGAAGCTTTCTTT.

This clonotype has just a few counts. The chain couples TRBV6-6 to TRBJ2-3, with 10 positions matching TRBD2. J was trimmed by 2 bases and V by 2 bases; bases with no gene match: 4. From germline, CDR1 is MNHNY and CDR2 SVGAGI (reference sequence). The CDR3 covers 16 residues. CDR3 coding DNA: TGTGCCAGCAGTTACAATGGACTAGCGGACACAGATACGCAGTATTTT. Its protein is CASSYNGLADTDTQYF.

The V gene is TRBV2, the J gene TRBJ2-7; TRBD2 matches at 16 bases. The V gene's germline CDR1 is SNHLY and CDR2 FYNNEI. V was clipped by 9 bases and J by 7 bases; unmatched bases: 15. The CDR3 is 17 residues long. As DNA, the CDR3 is TGTGCCAGTCCCGGGACTAGCGGGGGGGCCCCCTACAATGAGCAGTACTTC. Encoded protein: CASPGTSGGAPYNEQYF. The variable domain in full, with the rest retrieved from reference TRBV2 and TRBJ2-7, is EPEVTQTPSHQVTQMGQEVILRCVPISNHLYFYWYRQILGQKVEFLVSFYNNEISEKSEIFDDQFSVERPDGSNFTLKIRSTKLEDSAMYFCASPGTSGGAPYNEQYFGPGTRLTVT.

This sequence joins TRBV20-1 and TRBJ2-3, with 8 bases lining up with TRBD2. This CDR3 is 12 amino acids long. The V gene's germline CDR1 is DFQATT and CDR2 SNEGSKA (reference sequence). Unmatched junction bases numbered 4, after V lost 8 bases and J lost 3 bases. The CDR3 region is CSQAGVTDTQYF. CDR3 nucleotide sequence: TGCAGTCAAGCGGGAGTAACAGATACGCAGTATTTT.

This clonotype was counted a few times. The gene calls are TRBV5-1 and TRBJ2-3; a possible D gene is TRBD2 (6 bases). Trimming took 5 bases from V and 0 from J, leaving 22 bases between them. The CDR3 has 18 amino acids. CDR1 is SGHRS, CDR2 YFSETQ, per germline. The CDR3 spells CASSSGILAPTSTDTQYF. The DNA of the CDR3 is TGCGCCAGCAGTTCAGGAATTCTAGCGCCGACGAGCACAGATACGCAGTATTTT.

In DNA, the CDR3 is TGCAGTGCTAGAGACCGGACAGGGGCCTCCTACGAGCAGTACTTC. As protein: CSARDRTGASYEQYF. This sequence joins TRBV20-1 and TRBJ2-7; 9 bases line up with TRBD1. Unmatched junction bases numbered 3, after V lost 0 bases and J lost 0 bases. Germline loops: CDR1 DFQATT, CDR2 SNEGSKA (reference sequence). CDR3 size: 15 residues.

There are a few counts of this clonotype. The J gene is TRBJ2-2, the V gene TRBV12-3 or TRBV12-4; D unresolved. CDR3 length: 15 residues. Trimming stripped 6 bases from V and 1 base from J, with 12 bases between. CDR3 region: CASSRRTENTGELFF. The CDR3 region has the DNA TGTGCCAGCAGCCGGAGAACAGAGAACACCGGGGAGCTGTTTTTT.

The chain couples TRBV28 to TRBJ2-4, with 9 bases lining up with TRBD1. Matching the DNA end better, TRBJ2-7 makes the J call doubtful. The V gene's germline CDR1 is MDHEN and CDR2 SYDVKM. This CDR3 is built from 17 residues. CDR3 sequence (DNA): TGTGCCAGCAGTTTAATCGGCGGGACAGGGACCTCCTACGAGCAGTACTTC. This sequence encodes CASSLIGGTGTSYEQYF.

This clonotype was detected a few times. This chain joins TRBV14 and TRBJ1-2; D gene ambiguous. Germline assignment: CDR1 SGHDN and CDR2 FVKESK. Trimming took off 1 base at V and 3 bases at J, with 9 bases between the two ends. CDR3 length: 14 amino acids. CDR3 amino acids: CASSQARRDYGYTF. CDR3 nucleotides: TGTGCCAGCAGCCAAGCACGAAGGGACTATGGCTACACCTTC.

This clonotype was observed a few times. The chain has TRBV11-2 and TRBJ2-1; 11 positions match TRBD2. The CDR3 spans 16 residues. From germline, CDR1 is SGHAT and CDR2 FQNNGV. J was trimmed by 5 bases and V by 5 bases; bases with no gene match: 8. In DNA form, the CDR3 reads TGTGCCAGCAGCCCTCGGGGGACTAGCGGCCACAATGAGCAGTTCTTC. Translating gives CASSPRGTSGHNEQFF.

The V call is TRBV10-3, the J call TRBJ2-1, with 13 bases matching TRBD2. CDR3 length equals 15 residues. CDR1 and CDR2 from the germline V gene are ENHRY and SYGVKD. V shed 4 bases and J 8 bases; nucleotides not matched to a gene: 5. CDR3 region: CAISGRLAGGDEQFF. The DNA of the CDR3 is TGTGCCATCAGTGGGCGACTAGCGGGAGGCGATGAGCAGTTCTTC.

This chain connects TRBV7-2 to TRBJ1-4; possible D gene TRBD1, 6 bases. The CDR3 loop spans 18 amino acids. Trimming left V 3 bases short and J 9 bases short, with 26 bases between. Looked up from germline, CDR1 is SGHTA and CDR2 is FQGNSA. The CDR3 spells CASSLWATGSEEEKKLFF. The CDR3 DNA reads as TGTGCCAGCAGCTTGTGGGCAACAGGGAGTGAGGAGGAGAAAAAACTGTTTTTT. Variable domain in full (rest from reference TRBV7-2 and TRBJ1-4): GAGVSQSPSNKVTEKGKDVELRCDPISGHTALYWYRQSLGQGLEFLIYFQGNSAPDKSGLPSDRFSAERTGGSVSTLTIQRTQQEDSAVYLCASSLWATGSEEEKKLFFGSGTQLSVL.

This clonotype was counted only a few times. The chain employs TRBV28 and TRBJ1-6; possibly TRBD1 for D (5 bases). The CDR3 loop spans 17 amino acids. Germline V CDR1 and CDR2: MDHEN, SYDVKM. V was pared by 5 bases and J by 0 bases, with 14 bases between. CDR3 protein: CASSPARDPSYNSPLHF. Written as DNA, the CDR3 is TGTGCCAGCAGTCCTGCGAGGGACCCCTCCTATAATTCACCCCTCCACTTT. The entire variable domain, with the rest obtained from reference TRBV28 and TRBJ1-6, is as follows: DVKVTQSSRYLVKRTGEKVFLECVQDMDHENMFWYRQDPGLGLRLIYFSYDVKMKEKGDIPEGYSVSREKKERFSLILESASTNQTSMYLCASSPARDPSYNSPLHFGNGTRLTVT.

This clonotype was counted only a few times. This chain connects TRBV9 to TRBJ1-6; tentative D call: TRBD1 (5 bases). In germline, CDR1 is SGDLS, CDR2 YYNGEE. The CDR3 is 14 amino acids. V was pared by 2 bases and J by 6 bases, with 9 bases between. CDR3 sequence (DNA): TGTGCCAGCAGCGTCGGGGGTCCTAATTCACCCCTCCACTTT. Translation: CASSVGGPNSPLHF.

The J gene is TRBJ2-1, the V gene TRBV2, with D unclear. This CDR3 region has 16 residues. Germline V gene data show CDR1 as SNHLY and CDR2 as FYNNEI. Trimming took off 6 bases at V and 4 bases at J, with 19 bases between the two ends. CDR3 residues: CASSLYMGLSYNEQFF. The CDR3 DNA reads TGTGCCAGCAGCCTATATATGGGTTTGAGTTACAATGAGCAGTTCTTC.

The J gene is TRBJ2-5, the V gene TRBV7-2; no clear D gene. Deletions cut 1 base from V and 5 bases from J, with 14 bases between. Germline CDR1 is SGHTA and CDR2 is FQGNSA. The CDR3 is 15 residues long. CDR3 coding DNA: TGTGCCAGCAGCTTAGTTGAGTTTGCTGGGGAGACCCAGTACTTC. It yields the protein CASSLVEFAGETQYF.

The V gene is TRBV6-5, the J gene TRBJ1-2; TRBD1 might be the D (5 bases). Trimming removed 2 bases at V and 0 bases at J, with 16 bases between. The CDR3 is made up of 17 amino acids. Per the germline V gene, CDR1 is MNHEY and CDR2 is SVGAGI. This chain's CDR3 is CASSYLGRALSNYGYTF. CDR3 bases: TGTGCCAGCAGTTACCTGGGCAGGGCCCTCTCTAACTATGGCTACACCTTC.

V gene TRBV18 combines with J gene TRBJ1-6; no clear D. The V gene's germline CDR1 is KGHSH and CDR2 LQKENI. The V end lost 2 bases, the J end lost 7 bases, and 12 bases lay between the germline ends. The CDR3 sequence is 15 residues long. In nucleotides, the CDR3 is TGTGCCAGCTCACCAATAGTGGGAGAGAATTCACCCCTCCACTTT. This sequence encodes CASSPIVGENSPLHF.

The chain links TRBV29-1 to TRBJ2-1; 8 nucleotides line up with TRBD1. Germline CDR1 reads SQVTM; CDR2 reads ANQGSEA. V shed 1 base and J 7 bases; nucleotides not matched to a gene: 6. The CDR3 runs to 14 residues. CDR3 bases: TGCAGCGTTGAAGCCAGGGGGCCCGGGAATGAGCAGTTCTTC. This translates into CSVEARGPGNEQFF.

A few counts support this clonotype. The rearrangement links TRBV2 to TRBJ2-7; D is ambiguous. The CDR3 runs 12 residues. V gave up 7 bases and J gave up 0 bases, with 7 bases separating them. CDR1 and CDR2 from the germline V gene are SNHLY and FYNNEI. CDR3 nucleotides: TGTGCCAGCATGGGCAGCTCCTACGAGCAGTACTTC. Its protein is CASMGSSYEQYF.

The chain links TRBV20-1 to TRBJ1-5; D ambiguous. CDR1 and CDR2 from the germline V gene are DFQATT and SNEGSKA (reference sequence). The CDR3 contains 13 residues. Deletions cut 6 bases from V and 2 bases from J, with 11 bases between. The CDR3 region has the DNA TGCAGTGCGATCTCGTCCGGCAATCAGCCCCAGCATTTT. Translated, it gives CSAISSGNQPQHF.

This clonotype was recorded a few times. This chain links TRBV12-3 or TRBV12-4 with TRBJ1-1, with a possible D match to TRBD1 (5 bases). This CDR3 comprises 15 residues. V lost 5 bases and J 0 bases, leaving 13 bases between the germline ends. In DNA, the CDR3 is TGTGCCAGCAGTCCTCGGTCAGGGATGAACACTGAAGCTTTCTTT. Translating it yields CASSPRSGMNTEAFF.

The genes are TRBV11-3 and TRBJ2-2; D is ambiguous. The V gene lost 2 bases and the J gene lost 2 bases, with 9 bases spanning the gap. Germline CDR1 is SGHNT and CDR2 is YENEEA. The CDR3 covers 15 residues. CDR3 amino acids: CASSLLHPNTGELFF. Here the CDR3 DNA reads TGTGCCAGCAGCTTATTGCATCCCAACACCGGGGAGCTGTTTTTT. Combining the CDR3 with reference TRBV11-3 and TRBJ2-2 gives the whole variable domain EAGVVQSPRYKIIEKKQPVAFWCNPISGHNTLYWYLQNLGQGPELLIRYENEEAVDDSQLPKDRFSAERLKGVDSTLKIQPAELGDSAVYLCASSLLHPNTGELFFGEGSRLTVL.

In its sample, this clonotype was seen a few times. The chain couples TRBV2 to TRBJ2-7; D remains ambiguous. Germline loops: CDR1 SNHLY, CDR2 FYNNEI. The CDR3 spans 11 residues. V shed 6 bases and J shed 4 bases, with 7 bases lying between them. Written as DNA, the CDR3 is TGTGCCAGCAGCGTACAATACGAGCAGTACTTC. The encoded protein is CASSVQYEQYF.

Details on this clonotype: This may be a read error: a much more frequent sequence differs by one nucleotide. This chain joins TRBV29-1 and TRBJ2-1, with D unresolved. The DNA end favors TRBJ2-7, so the J call may be wrong. Looked up from germline, CDR1 is SQVTM and CDR2 is ANQGSEA. This CDR3 spans 14 amino acids. Here the CDR3 DNA reads TGCAGCGTAGTGGGCCCCCACTCCTACAATGAGCAGTACTTC. Amino acid sequence: CSVVGPHSYNEQYF.